The clone carrying this T cell receptor (beta chain) came up a few times. Its antigen remains unknown. Losses at the gene ends were 0 bases for V and 9 bases for J; bases not matched to a gene: 14. Per germline, CDR1 SGHRS and CDR2 YFSETQ. CDR3 size: 17 residues. These data originate in a study of T-cell memory formation after mild COVID-19. The study's findings and limits: Clones that contracted from day 15 to 85 were balanced CD4/CD8, while later expanders leaned CD4+. Some SARS-CoV-2-responding clones were already detected in memory before infection. In second-wave clones peaking day 37, SARS-CoV-2 specificity remained unconfirmed.

TCRalpha and TCRbeta libraries used 5'RACE with constant-segment primers and UMIs. TCRdb ran MiXCR on the 5' RACE reads and lists one entry per CDR3 protein. Among 190,000 or so distinct CDR3 sequences listed, over 9.5% were seen once. This chain joins TRBV5-1 and TRBJ2-1; TRBD2 aligns across 8 bases. The clonotype comes from a man between 18 and 35 years old who had mild COVID-19 (a few samples of this study predate the infection). Cell type and time point are not known. Sequenced input: PBMCs or a T cell subset sorted from them (not recorded which). Written as DNA, the CDR3 is TGCGCCAGCAGCTTGGCCTCTGTACCGGGGGGGCTCGGTGAGCAGTTCTTC. Protein product: CASSLASVPGGLGEQFF.